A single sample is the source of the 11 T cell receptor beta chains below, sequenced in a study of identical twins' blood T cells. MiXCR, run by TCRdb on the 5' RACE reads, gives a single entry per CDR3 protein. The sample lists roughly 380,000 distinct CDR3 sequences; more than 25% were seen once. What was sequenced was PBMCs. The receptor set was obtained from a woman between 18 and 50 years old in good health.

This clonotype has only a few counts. In DNA, the CDR3 is TGTGCCAGCTCACCCCTGCAAGATCCGAACACTGAAGCTTTCTTT. The encoded protein is CASSPLQDPNTEAFF. The chain is built from TRBV18 and TRBJ1-1; no definite D call. Trimming removed 3 bases at V and 1 base at J, with 12 bases between. The CDR3 spans 15 residues. From germline, CDR1 is KGHSH and CDR2 LQKENI.

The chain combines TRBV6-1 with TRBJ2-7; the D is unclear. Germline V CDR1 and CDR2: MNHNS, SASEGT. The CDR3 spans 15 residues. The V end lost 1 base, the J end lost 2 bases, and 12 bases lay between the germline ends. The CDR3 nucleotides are TGTGCCAGCAGTGAAGGGATCCAGGCAGCCTACGAGCAGTACTTC. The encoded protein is CASSEGIQAAYEQYF.

CDR3 amino acids: CASSYSSGTGTYTF. CDR3 coding DNA: TGTGCCAGCAGTTACTCGAGTGGGACAGGGACCTACACCTTC. V usage is TRBV6-5 and J usage is TRBJ1-2; 9 nucleotides line up with TRBD1. The CDR3 is made up of 14 amino acids. CDR1 MNHEY and CDR2 SVGAGI come from the germline V gene. J gave up 10 bases and V 0 bases, and 6 bases lay outside the gene matches.

The CDR3 nucleotides read TGTGCCAGCGGACAGGGAGTTAGATACGAGCAGTACTTC. Residues: CASGQGVRYEQYF. This sequence joins TRBV19 and TRBJ2-7; 8 nucleotides line up with TRBD1. The trim removed 9 bases at V and 4 bases at J, leaving 8 bases unmatched. This CDR3 spans 13 amino acids. Germline V gene data show CDR1 as LNHDA and CDR2 as SQIVND (reference sequence).

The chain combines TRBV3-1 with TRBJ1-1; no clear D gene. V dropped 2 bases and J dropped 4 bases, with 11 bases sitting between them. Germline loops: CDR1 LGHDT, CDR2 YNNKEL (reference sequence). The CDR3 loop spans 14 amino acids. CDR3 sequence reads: CASSQRLGGTEAFF. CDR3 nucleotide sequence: TGTGCCAGCAGCCAAAGATTAGGTGGCACTGAAGCTTTCTTT.

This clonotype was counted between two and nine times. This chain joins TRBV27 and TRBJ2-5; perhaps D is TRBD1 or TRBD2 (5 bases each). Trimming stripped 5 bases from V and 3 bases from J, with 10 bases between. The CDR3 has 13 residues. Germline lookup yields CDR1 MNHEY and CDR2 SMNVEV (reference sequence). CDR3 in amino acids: CASSPGLKETQYF. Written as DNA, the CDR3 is TGTGCCAGCAGTCCGGGGCTAAAAGAGACCCAGTACTTC.

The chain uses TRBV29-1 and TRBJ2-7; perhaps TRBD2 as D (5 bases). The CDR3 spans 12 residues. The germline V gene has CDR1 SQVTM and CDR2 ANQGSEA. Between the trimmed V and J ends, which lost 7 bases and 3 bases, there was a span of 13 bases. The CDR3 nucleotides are TGCAGCGCTGGACTCGAAGACTACGAGCAGTACTTC. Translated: CSAGLEDYEQYF.

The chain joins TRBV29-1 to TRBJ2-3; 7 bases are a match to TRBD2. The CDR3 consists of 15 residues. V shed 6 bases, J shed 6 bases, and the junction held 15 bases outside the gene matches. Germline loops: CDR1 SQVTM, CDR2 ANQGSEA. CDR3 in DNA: TGCAGCGTCGGAACCCTGGGACTATCAAGGGATACGCAGTATTTT. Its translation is CSVGTLGLSRDTQYF.

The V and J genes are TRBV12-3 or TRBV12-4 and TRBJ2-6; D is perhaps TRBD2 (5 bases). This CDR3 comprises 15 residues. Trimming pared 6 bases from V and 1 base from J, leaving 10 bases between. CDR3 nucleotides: TGTGCCAGCAGCTCAACGGGATCTGGGGCCAACGTCCTGACTTTC. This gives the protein CASSSTGSGANVLTF.

In nucleotides, the CDR3 is TGCGCCAGCAGCCAGGACGGAACTAACTATGGCTACACCTTC. Translating gives CASSQDGTNYGYTF. The chain uses TRBV5-1 and TRBJ1-2; no clear D gene. V dropped 4 bases and J dropped 0 bases, with 10 bases sitting between them. CDR1 is SGHRS and CDR2 is YFSETQ in the germline V gene. The CDR3 runs 14 residues.

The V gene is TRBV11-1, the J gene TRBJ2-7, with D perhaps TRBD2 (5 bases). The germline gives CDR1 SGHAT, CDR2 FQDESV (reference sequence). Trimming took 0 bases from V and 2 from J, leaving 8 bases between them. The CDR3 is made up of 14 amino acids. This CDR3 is CASSLASGTYEQYF. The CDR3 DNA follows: TGTGCCAGCAGCTTAGCGTCGGGAACCTACGAGCAGTACTTC.